This TCR beta chain derives from a study of blood T cell repertoires in COVID-19 (dated by TCRdb to about 2020). Turning to the overall study: The collaborator samples originated in the United States, Italy and Spain and spanned the acute and convalescent phases of COVID-19. The material from the prospective study consisted of cDNA or gDNA derived from T cells, B-cell-depleted T cells, or PBMCs. Deeply sampled blood TCRbeta repertoires from subjects exposed to, actively infected with, or recovered from COVID-19 were included in the dataset. The repertoires were made available in a free public database intended to serve as a resource for research on the immune response to SARS-CoV-2. Samples came from the ongoing ImmuneRACE study (first 160 participants) plus 1,254 subjects from 6 global collaborators. Nearly every sample came with metadata listing a de-identified subject ID, COVID-19 status, age in years and sex. Where HLA class I and class II types were available, the types were taken from metadata supplied by the sample provider, not from assay-based typing. Findings and caveats that apply to the study as a whole: How much clinical and demographic metadata was included differed by source and by participant, and the metadata was provided uncurated.

TCRbeta CDR3 regions were amplified from genomic DNA using the immunoSEQ Assay, a bias-controlled multiplex PCR. The paper's processing steps were these. The number of nucleated cells in each sample was estimated from the amplification of reference gene primers within the assay. To quantify the absolute abundance of each unique TCRbeta CDR3 rearrangement, sequence reads were collapsed and filtered. Productive Simpson clonality was computed per sample as the square root of Simpson's diversity index over productive rearrangements. Entries here come from immuneACCESS through TCRdb and include only in-frame sequences with V and J called. Some clones fail to appear in such tables; in the studies checked, an unresolved V gene covers under half of the shortfall, and the cause of the remainder is unknown. V and J calls and clone size are those listed in that table; D and trimming were worked out from the DNA. This sample gives roughly 180,000 clones in total; 81% of them show up just once. Roughly 9.6% of the sample goes to the ten largest clones.

The germline V gene provides CDR1 SGHAT and CDR2 FQNNGV. There are 17 amino acids in the CDR3, from cysteine to phenylalanine inclusive. CDR3 DNA is the only sequence kept; it has 51 bases, read in frame from the first base. Relative to germline, V is missing 3 bases and J is missing 4 bases, with 11 bases of the junction outside any gene match. In Seattle, one collaborating source enrolled patients while the infection was active and tracked those patients longitudinally over the course of disease. Each collaborating institution followed its own protocols to collect whole blood in K2EDTA tubes. Collaborator samples were shipped for TCRbeta analysis as frozen whole blood, isolated PBMCs, or DNA extracted from either sample type. Points on this clone: The specificity of this receptor is unknown. One base away there is no much larger clone; base qualities are not given.

The rearrangement combines TRBV11-2 with TRBJ2-7, with 11 junctional bases fitting TRBD2. The sequence was obtained from a woman aged 40 to 49 with COVID-19, enrolled during active disease. Sequencing was performed on peripheral blood. The DNA reads TGTGCCAGCAGCTTTTTGCCCGGGCTAGCGGGGGGTTACGAGCAGTACTTC. It encodes CASSFLPGLAGGYEQYF. The full variable domain, with segments outside the CDR3 supplied by the reference TRBV11-2 and TRBJ2-7 proteins, appears as EAGVAQSPRYKIIEKRQSVAFWCNPISGHATLYWYQQILGQGPKLLIQFQNNGVVDDSQLPKDRFSAERLKGVDSTLKIQPAKLEDSAVYLCASSFLPGLAGGYEQYFGPGTRLTVT.